This T cell receptor beta chain was sequenced for a study of response to subunit inactivated influenza vaccine. General study findings and limits: Few new T cells, the authors suggested, are recruited by each seasonal influenza vaccination.

CDR1 SEHNR and CDR2 FQNEAQ come from the germline V gene (reference sequence). This CDR3 spans 17 amino acids. Trimming left V 2 bases short and J 0 bases short, with 16 bases between. This clonotype was seen more than once but under ten times. No antigen is known for it. TCRdb called the RT-PCR reads again in MiXCR, with one record for every CDR3 protein. The profile shows 650,000 or so distinct CDR3 sequences, 14% of them singletons. This chain links TRBV7-9 with TRBJ1-2; D is uncertain. This receptor was taken from a man aged 50 to 59 who received an inactivated influenza vaccine. The material was PBMCs from blood, obtained around 15 days before vaccination. In nucleotides, the CDR3 is TGTGCCAGCAGCTTATTTGGAGGGAACGAAGCTAACTATGGCTACACCTTC. Encoded protein: CASSLFGGNEANYGYTF.